The 17 T cell receptor beta chains below were found in one sample sequenced in a study of blood T cell repertoires in COVID-19. The assay was immunoSEQ multiplex PCR, and TCRdb's table has in-frame clones only and misses some. Among under 350,000 clones listed, around nine tenths were seen once. The material sequenced was PBMCs or T cells enriched from blood (not recorded which). These receptors were collected from a woman between 18 and 30 years old who had recovered from COVID-19.

The CDR3 here is CASRIAGGSQETQYF. The CDR3 region has the DNA TGTGCCAGCAGGATAGCGGGAGGAAGCCAAGAGACCCAGTACTTC. J is TRBJ2-5 and V is TRBV6-5; 10 positions match TRBD2. Germline V gene lookup returns CDR1 MNHEY and CDR2 SVGAGI. The CDR3 has 15 residues. Trimming at V came to 6 bases and at J to 1 base, leaving 5 bases not matched to a gene.

This clone showed up just once. CDR3 region: CASSFSRGLFF. The CDR3 nucleotides read TGTGCCAGCAGTTTTTCCAGGGGACTGTTTTTT. The rearrangement joins TRBV12-3 or TRBV12-4 to TRBJ1-4; the D gene is possibly TRBD1 (6 bases). The CDR3 covers 11 residues. The V gene lost 3 bases and the J gene lost 13 bases, with 9 bases spanning the gap.

This clone was recorded only once. The chain carries TRBV5-4 and TRBJ2-3, with 8 bases aligning to TRBD2. Germline V lookup: CDR1 SGHNT, CDR2 YYREEE (reference sequence). With 6 bases clipped from V and 0 bases from J, the junction kept 12 bases outside the gene matches. The CDR3 runs 17 residues. This chain's CDR3 is CASTPGGALGSTDTQYF. CDR3 nucleotide sequence: TGTGCCAGCACCCCCGGGGGGGCCCTAGGTAGCACAGATACGCAGTATTTT. Using reference TRBV5-4 and TRBJ2-3 for the parts outside the CDR3, the full variable domain is ETGVTQSPTHLIKTRGQQVTLRCSSQSGHNTVSWYQQALGQGPQFIFQYYREEENGRGNFPPRFSGLQFPNYSSELNVNALELDDSALYLCASTPGGALGSTDTQYFGPGTRLTVL.

The J gene is TRBJ2-1, the V gene TRBV6-4; 11 nucleotides agree with TRBD2. Germline trimming cut 5 bases from V and 5 bases from J; bases unmatched to any gene: 2. Looked up from germline, CDR1 is MRHNA and CDR2 is SNTAGT. The CDR3 consists of 14 residues. CDR3 nucleotide sequence: TGTGCCAGCAGTCTACTAGCGGGAGACAATGAGCAGTTCTTC. Its translation is CASSLLAGDNEQFF.

V and J are TRBV19 and TRBJ2-5; 9 nucleotides line up with TRBD2. V trimming: 1 base; J trimming: 5 bases; junction bases outside the gene matches: 5. Germline V gives CDR1 LNHDA, CDR2 SQIVND (reference sequence). The CDR3 contains 15 residues. DNA for the CDR3: TGTGCCAGTAGTATAGGGCGGGAGGGCCTTGAGACCCAGTACTTC. Amino acid sequence: CASSIGREGLETQYF.

This chain joins TRBV30 and TRBJ2-1; 8 positions match TRBD2. This CDR3 has 13 amino acids. The germline CDR1 and CDR2 sequences are GTSNPN and SVGIG (reference sequence). Germline trimming cut 0 bases from V and 13 bases from J; bases unmatched to any gene: 8. As DNA, the CDR3 is TGTGCCTGGAGTGTATCGGTCGGGGGGGCCCAGTTCTTC. Translating gives CAWSVSVGGAQFF.

This clone was recorded many times. The chain couples TRBV10-1 to TRBJ1-1; tentative D call: TRBD1 (5 bases). V gave up 3 bases and J gave up 3 bases, with 11 bases separating them. There are 14 residues in the CDR3. Looked up from germline, CDR1 is WNHNN and CDR2 is SYGVQD (reference sequence). Here the CDR3 reads CASSEGEWDTEAFF. CDR3 bases: TGCGCCAGCAGTGAAGGGGAATGGGACACTGAAGCTTTCTTT.

This chain links TRBV19 with TRBJ1-5; D is possibly TRBD1 (5 bases). The V gene lost 7 bases and the J gene lost 3 bases, with 10 bases spanning the gap. Germline V lookup: CDR1 LNHDA, CDR2 SQIVND (reference sequence). This CDR3 spans 13 amino acids. CDR3 bases: TGTGCCAGTAAGGTAGGGGACAATCAGCCCCAGCATTTT. It translates to CASKVGDNQPQHF. Looking up the rest from reference TRBV19 and TRBJ1-5 gives the full variable domain: DGGITQSPKYLFRKEGQNVTLSCEQNLNHDAMYWYRQDPGQGLRLIYYSQIVNDFQKGDIAEGYSVSREKKESFPLTVTSAQKNPTAFYLCASKVGDNQPQHFGDGTRLSIL.

The chain uses TRBV27 and TRBJ2-5; possible D gene TRBD1, 6 bases. Germline lookup yields CDR1 MNHEY and CDR2 SMNVEV (reference sequence). V was pared by 7 bases and J by 1 base, with 13 bases between. The CDR3 sequence is 14 residues long. The CDR3 DNA is TGTGCCAGCACCCCCCCAGGGGCCCAAGAGACCCAGTACTTC. Translating gives CASTPPGAQETQYF.

The rearrangement uses TRBV19 and TRBJ1-3; possibly TRBD1 for D (6 bases). Germline CDR1 and CDR2: LNHDA and SQIVND (reference sequence). The V end lost 1 base, the J end lost 2 bases, and 12 bases lay between the germline ends. CDR3 length equals 16 residues. CDR3 DNA: TGTGCCAGTAGTATAGTCGGGTACAGGGCTGGAAACACCATATATTTT. Encoded protein: CASSIVGYRAGNTIYF.

The chain joins TRBV19 to TRBJ1-5; D unresolved. The CDR3 spans 13 residues. V was cut by 3 bases and J by 6 bases, with 9 bases left in between. Germline-derived CDR1 and CDR2 are LNHDA and SQIVND (reference sequence). The CDR3 protein is CASSIPAGQPQHF. CDR3 nucleotide sequence: TGTGCCAGTAGTATCCCAGCGGGTCAGCCCCAGCATTTT.

This chain connects TRBV30 to TRBJ1-1, with 7 bases fitting TRBD1. The junction had 5 bases not matched to a gene; V was cut back by 4 bases and J by 3 bases. The length of the CDR3 is 13 residues. CDR1 GTSNPN and CDR2 SVGIG come from the germline V gene (reference sequence). CDR3 amino acids: CAWKVRGHTEAFF. The CDR3 nucleotides are TGTGCCTGGAAGGTAAGGGGGCACACTGAAGCTTTCTTT.

This clone has only one observation. CDR3 sequence (DNA): TGTGCCAGCACCCCAGGGACTATGGAGACCCAGTACTTC. Protein: CASTPGTMETQYF. This rearrangement joins TRBV6-2 or TRBV6-3 to TRBJ2-5, with TRBD2 matching over 7 bases. Germline V CDR1 and CDR2: MNHEY, SVGEGT. The CDR3 has 13 residues. V gave up 7 bases and J gave up 5 bases; unmatched junction bases: 7.

The rearrangement uses TRBV5-4 and TRBJ2-7; TRBD2 aligns across 8 bases. CDR3 length equals 15 residues. V lost 1 base, J lost 6 bases, and 9 bases stayed unmatched. Germline values: CDR1 SGHNT, CDR2 YYREEE (reference sequence). The CDR3 bases are TGTGCCAGCAGCTTGTTCGGTAGCGGGATGAGCGAGCAGTACTTC. The encoded protein is CASSLFGSGMSEQYF.

V usage is TRBV5-6 and J usage is TRBJ2-1, with a tentative D call TRBD1 (6 bases). Trimming pared 0 bases from V and 7 bases from J, leaving 14 bases between. The germline V gene encodes CDR1 SGHDT and CDR2 YYEEEE. This CDR3 is built from 15 residues. The CDR3 sequence is CASSLAPRTGNEQFF. CDR3 in DNA: TGTGCCAGCAGCTTGGCCCCCAGAACAGGGAATGAGCAGTTCTTC.

With regard to this clone: The sample contains more than one DNA sequence encoding this CDR3. The chain has TRBV30 and TRBJ1-6; the D is unclear. V was clipped by 0 bases and J by 0 bases, with 6 bases between them. CDR3 length: 15 amino acids. The germline V gene has CDR1 GTSNPN and CDR2 SVGIG (reference sequence). CDR3 sequence reads: CAWSVLSSYNSPLHF. The CDR3 region has the DNA TGTGCCTGGAGTGTACTAAGCTCCTATAATTCACCCCTCCACTTT.

This clone has just one count. V is TRBV3-1 (or the pseudogene TRBV3-2) and J is TRBJ1-2; D is perhaps TRBD1 (6 bases). CDR3 length: 16 amino acids. Between the trimmed V and J ends, which lost 0 bases and 4 bases, there was a span of 15 bases. The V gene's germline CDR1 is LGHDT and CDR2 YNNKEL (reference sequence). In nucleotides, the CDR3 is TGTGCCAGCAGCCAAGATCCCCAGGGGCGCGTCTATGGCTACACCTTC. Its translation is CASSQDPQGRVYGYTF.